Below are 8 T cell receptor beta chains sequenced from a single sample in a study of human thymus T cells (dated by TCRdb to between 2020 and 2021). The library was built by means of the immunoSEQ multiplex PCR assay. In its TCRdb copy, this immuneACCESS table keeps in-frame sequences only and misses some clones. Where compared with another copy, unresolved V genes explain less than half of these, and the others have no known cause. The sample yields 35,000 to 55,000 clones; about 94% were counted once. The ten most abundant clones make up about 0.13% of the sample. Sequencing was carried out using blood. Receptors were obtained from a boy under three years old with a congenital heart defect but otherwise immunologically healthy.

The chain's CDR3 is CAISGLAEAYNEQFF. In nucleotides, the CDR3 is TGTGCCATCAGTGGCCTAGCGGAGGCCTACAATGAGCAGTTCTTC. V gene TRBV10-3 combines with J gene TRBJ2-1, with 7 nucleotides matching TRBD2. Losses at the gene ends were 4 bases for V and 2 bases for J; bases not matched to a gene: 5. The germline V gene has CDR1 ENHRY and CDR2 SYGVKD. The CDR3 has 15 residues.

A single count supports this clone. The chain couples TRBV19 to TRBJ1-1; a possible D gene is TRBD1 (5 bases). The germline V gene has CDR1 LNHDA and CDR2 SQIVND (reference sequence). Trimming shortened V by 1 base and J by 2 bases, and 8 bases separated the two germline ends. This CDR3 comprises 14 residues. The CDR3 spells CASSIGGDNTEAFF. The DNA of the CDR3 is TGTGCCAGTAGTATAGGTGGGGACAACACTGAAGCTTTCTTT. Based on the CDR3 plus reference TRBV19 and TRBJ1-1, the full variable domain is DGGITQSPKYLFRKEGQNVTLSCEQNLNHDAMYWYRQDPGQGLRLIYYSQIVNDFQKGDIAEGYSVSREKKESFPLTVTSAQKNPTAFYLCASSIGGDNTEAFFGQGTRLTVV.

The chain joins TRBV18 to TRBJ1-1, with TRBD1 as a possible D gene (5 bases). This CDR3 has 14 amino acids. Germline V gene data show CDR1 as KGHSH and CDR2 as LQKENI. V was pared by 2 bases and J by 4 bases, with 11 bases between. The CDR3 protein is CASSPVRVPTEAFF. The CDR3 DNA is TGTGCCAGCTCACCAGTCAGGGTCCCCACTGAAGCTTTCTTT.

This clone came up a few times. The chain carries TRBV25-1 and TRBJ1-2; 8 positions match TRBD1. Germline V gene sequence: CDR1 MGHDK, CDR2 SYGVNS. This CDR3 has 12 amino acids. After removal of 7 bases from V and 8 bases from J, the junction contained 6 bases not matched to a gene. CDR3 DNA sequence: TGTGCCAGCACAAAGACAGGGGAAGGCTACACCTTC. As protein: CASTKTGEGYTF.

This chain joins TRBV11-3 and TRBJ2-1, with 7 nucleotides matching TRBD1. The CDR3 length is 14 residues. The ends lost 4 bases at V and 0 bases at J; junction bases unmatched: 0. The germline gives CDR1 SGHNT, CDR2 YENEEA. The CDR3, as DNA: TGTGCCAGCAGCTGGGACAGCTCCTACAATGAGCAGTTCTTC. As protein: CASSWDSSYNEQFF.

CDR3 sequence reads: CASSRHRGSGNTIYF. As DNA, the CDR3 is TGTGCCAGCAGTCGACACAGGGGCTCTGGAAACACCATATATTTT. This rearrangement joins TRBV6-5 to TRBJ1-3; 7 bases align to TRBD1. The CDR3 sequence is 15 residues long. After removal of 5 bases from V and 0 bases from J, the junction contained 4 bases not matched to a gene. The germline V gene encodes CDR1 MNHEY and CDR2 SVGAGI.

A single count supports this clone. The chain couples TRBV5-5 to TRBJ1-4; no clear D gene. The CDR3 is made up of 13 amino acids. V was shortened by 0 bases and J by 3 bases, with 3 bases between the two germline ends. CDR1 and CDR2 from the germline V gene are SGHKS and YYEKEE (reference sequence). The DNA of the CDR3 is TGTGCCAGCAGCTTGGGGCCTAATGAAAAACTGTTTTTT. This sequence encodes CASSLGPNEKLFF.

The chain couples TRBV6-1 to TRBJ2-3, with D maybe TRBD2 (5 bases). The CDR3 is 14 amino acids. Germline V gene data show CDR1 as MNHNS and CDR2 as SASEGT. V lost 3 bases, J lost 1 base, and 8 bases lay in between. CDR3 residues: CASSEAGGTDTQYF. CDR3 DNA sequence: TGTGCCAGCAGTGAGGCGGGCGGCACAGATACGCAGTATTTT.